This entry describes one T cell receptor beta chain. PCR amplification relied on 60 Vbeta primers (plus 13 Jbeta primers). Repertoires were generated with immunoSEQ multiplex PCR, while TCRdb's copy carries only in-frame clones and drops some. This table holds 150,000 to 200,000 clones. This record belongs to a study of cytomegalovirus exposure and HLA in healthy donors. CDR1 is LGHNA, CDR2 YSLEER, per germline. This CDR3 spans 17 amino acids. The chain carries TRBV4-3 and TRBJ2-5; 11 nucleotides agree with TRBD1. Matching the DNA end better, TRBJ2-7 makes the J call doubtful. The specimen was PBMCs. The origin of this receptor is a woman between 18 and 29 years old in good health and CMV-seropositive. The CDR3, as DNA: TGCGCCAGCAGCCAAGGAGCCGGGACAGGGGGGAACTACGAGCAGTACTTC. Its translation: CASSQGAGTGGNYEQYF.